The 26 T cell receptor beta chains below all came from one sample that was sequenced in a study of OX40 agonist ivuxolimab in advanced cancers. Libraries were prepared by immunoSEQ multiplex PCR; TCRdb keeps only in-frame clonotypes and omits some of them. The profile shows 100,000 to 140,000 clones, 85% to 95% of them singletons. The starting material was CD4+ or CD8+ T cells sorted from blood, obtained in a trial of the OX40 agonist ivuxolimab. The source is an adult with an advanced solid tumor such as melanoma, head and neck, liver or kidney cancer.

This chain connects TRBV7-8 to TRBJ2-1; weak D call: TRBD2 (6 bases). Germline CDR1 SGHVS, CDR2 FQNEAQ. CDR3 size: 16 residues. The ends were cut back, 0 bases at V and 8 bases at J, with 17 bases in the middle. The CDR3 loop is CASSLATLGRGHEQFF. The CDR3 DNA follows: TGTGCCAGCAGCTTAGCGACCCTCGGGAGAGGACATGAGCAGTTCTTC.

The chain carries TRBV7-2 and TRBJ2-3; 15 nucleotides agree with TRBD2. The CDR3 loop spans 16 amino acids. V was clipped by 5 bases and J by 4 bases; unmatched bases: 4. Germline V gene sequence: CDR1 SGHTA, CDR2 FQGNSA. This CDR3 reads CASSRGLAGGPDTQYF. CDR3 nucleotide sequence: TGTGCCAGCAGCCGCGGACTAGCGGGAGGGCCAGATACGCAGTATTTT.

The chain carries TRBV28 and TRBJ2-3, with 7 bases fitting TRBD2. The trim removed 2 bases at V and 5 bases at J, leaving 7 bases unmatched. The germline V gene has CDR1 MDHEN and CDR2 SYDVKM. There are 15 residues in the CDR3. The CDR3 DNA sequence: TGTGCCAGCAGTTTACCCGGGAGGATCGGAGATACGCAGTATTTT. This sequence encodes CASSLPGRIGDTQYF.

The chain carries TRBV2 and TRBJ2-5; 7 bases match TRBD1. The CDR3 length is 15 residues. CDR1 and CDR2 (germline): SNHLY, FYNNEI. V lost 7 bases to trimming and J lost 2 bases; unmatched junction nucleotides: 10. DNA for the CDR3: TGTGCCAGCACCCTAAGACCGGGACAGCAAGAGACCCAGTACTTC. The encoded protein is CASTLRPGQQETQYF.

A single count supports this clone. The chain joins TRBV2 to TRBJ2-5, with 7 bases fitting TRBD2. The junction had 6 bases not matched to a gene; V was cut back by 4 bases and J by 1 base. CDR1 and CDR2 from the germline V gene are SNHLY and FYNNEI. There are 15 residues in the CDR3. CDR3 residues: CASSVVASGQETQYF. In nucleotides, the CDR3 is TGTGCCAGCAGTGTCGTAGCTAGCGGCCAAGAGACCCAGTACTTC.

This clone showed up just a few times. The rearrangement uses TRBV10-3 and TRBJ2-7; TRBD2 matches 8 bases. Germline V lookup: CDR1 ENHRY, CDR2 SYGVKD. The CDR3 has 13 amino acids. Trimming cost V 8 bases and J 6 bases; bases outside gene matches: 9. CDR3 DNA: TGTGCCATCGGACGGGAGGGGTTATCCGAGCAGTACTTC. It is translated as CAIGREGLSEQYF.

The rearrangement joins TRBV28 to TRBJ1-1, with TRBD1 matching 7 bases. After removal of 5 bases from V and 4 bases from J, the junction contained 10 bases not matched to a gene. Germline CDR1 and CDR2: MDHEN and SYDVKM. The CDR3 is made up of 15 amino acids. Written as DNA, the CDR3 is TGTGCCAGCAGTGCTACAGGGGCCCTCGGCACTGAAGCTTTCTTT. Translating gives CASSATGALGTEAFF.

This chain uses TRBV18 with TRBJ2-1, with a possible D match to TRBD1 (6 bases). Between the trimmed V and J ends, which lost 0 bases and 3 bases, there was a span of 9 bases. The germline V gene encodes CDR1 KGHSH and CDR2 LQKENI. This CDR3 contains 15 residues. The CDR3 coding sequence is TGTGCCAGCTCACCACCAACAGGGCTCTACAATGAGCAGTTCTTC. Residues: CASSPPTGLYNEQFF. Supplemented by reference TRBV18 and TRBJ2-1, the full variable domain reads NAGVMQNPRHLVRRRGQEARLRCSPMKGHSHVYWYRQLPEEGLKFMVYLQKENIIDESGMPKERFSAEFPKEGPSILRIQQVVRGDSAAYFCASSPPTGLYNEQFFGPGTRLTVL.

The chain carries TRBV5-6 and TRBJ2-7; D is perhaps TRBD2 (5 bases). CDR1 is SGHDT, CDR2 YYEEEE, per germline. This CDR3 has 14 amino acids. V was cut by 3 bases and J by 3 bases, with 13 bases left in between. The CDR3 nucleotides are TGTGCCAGCAGCTCGGAGGATGAATTCTACGAGCAGTACTTC. It is translated as CASSSEDEFYEQYF.

The J gene is TRBJ2-3, the V gene TRBV5-6; D is unresolved. The CDR3 covers 13 residues. Germline CDR1 is SGHDT and CDR2 is YYEEEE. V gave up 4 bases and J gave up 0 bases, with 6 bases separating them. The CDR3 is CASSPISTDTQYF. The CDR3 DNA sequence: TGTGCCAGCAGCCCAATTAGCACAGATACGCAGTATTTT.

The chain is built from TRBV20-1 and TRBJ2-1, with D hard to call. CDR3 length: 10 residues. V was cut by 6 bases and J by 5 bases, with 5 bases left in between. Germline CDR1 and CDR2: DFQATT and SNEGSKA (reference sequence). The CDR3 here is CSAPHNEQFF. In DNA, the CDR3 is TGCAGTGCCCCCCACAATGAGCAGTTCTTC.

The chain recombines TRBV7-2 with TRBJ1-1, with 8 bases fitting TRBD1. With V trimmed by 2 bases and J by 5 bases, 4 bases remained unmatched. Germline lookup yields CDR1 SGHTA and CDR2 FQGNSA. The CDR3 contains 14 residues. CDR3 protein: CASSLLQGVTEAFF. The CDR3 DNA is TGTGCCAGCAGCTTATTACAGGGGGTTACTGAAGCTTTCTTT.

This chain uses TRBV30 with TRBJ2-5; D is ambiguous. The CDR3 is 14 residues long. V lost 3 bases and J lost 5, with 16 bases in between. Germline values: CDR1 GTSNPN, CDR2 SVGIG (reference sequence). The CDR3 reads CAWSDNLIGETQYF. CDR3 DNA: TGTGCCTGGAGCGATAACCTCATAGGGGAGACCCAGTACTTC. Variable domain in full (rest from reference TRBV30 and TRBJ2-5): SQTIHQWPATLVQPVGSPLSLECTVEGTSNPNLYWYRQAAGRGLQLLFYSVGIGQISSEVPQNLSASRPQDRQFILSSKKLLLSDSGFYLCAWSDNLIGETQYFGPGTRLLVL.

The chain employs TRBV7-9 and TRBJ2-2; unclear D gene. The CDR3 covers 13 residues. V gave up 8 bases and J gave up 8 bases, with 15 bases separating them. Germline CDR1 reads SEHNR; CDR2 reads FQNEAQ (reference sequence). This CDR3 reads CASFGNIRGELFF. Written as DNA, the CDR3 is TGTGCCAGCTTCGGAAACATCAGGGGGGAGCTGTTTTTT. The whole variable domain, remainder taken from reference TRBV7-9 and TRBJ2-2, is DTGVSQNPRHKITKRGQNVTFRCDPISEHNRLYWYRQTLGQGPEFLTYFQNEAQLEKSRLLSDRFSAERPKGSFSTLEIQRTEQGDSAMYLCASFGNIRGELFFGEGSRLTVL.

This clone showed up just a few times. The chain joins TRBV11-2 to TRBJ2-7; TRBD1 might be the D (6 bases). The V end lost 2 bases, the J end lost 5 bases, and 13 bases lay between the germline ends. CDR3 length: 14 amino acids. Germline V lookup: CDR1 SGHAT, CDR2 FQNNGV. The CDR3 reads CASSLYRDINEQYF. The CDR3 region has the DNA TGTGCCAGCAGCTTATACAGGGATATCAACGAGCAGTACTTC.

The chain is built from TRBV6-6 and TRBJ1-1; unclear D gene. Germline V gene sequence: CDR1 MNHNY, CDR2 SVGAGI (reference sequence). CDR3 length: 13 amino acids. The V end lost 7 bases, the J end lost 4 bases, and 13 bases lay between the germline ends. The CDR3 spells CASKRGGGTEAFF. CDR3 nucleotide sequence: TGTGCCAGCAAGCGGGGAGGAGGCACTGAAGCTTTCTTT.

The chain is built from TRBV19 and TRBJ1-3; D might be TRBD1 (5 bases). Trimming took 5 bases from V and 4 from J, leaving 15 bases between them. Germline assignment: CDR1 LNHDA and CDR2 SQIVND (reference sequence). The CDR3 extends over 15 amino acids. CDR3 residues: CASSVPGTGGNTIYF. In DNA, the CDR3 is TGTGCCAGTAGTGTCCCAGGGACTGGCGGAAACACCATATATTTT.

V usage is TRBV15 and J usage is TRBJ2-7, with TRBD1 identical over 11 bases. The germline V gene has CDR1 LNHNV and CDR2 YYDKDF (reference sequence). Losses at the gene ends were 1 base for V and 6 bases for J; bases not matched to a gene: 2. CDR3 length: 14 amino acids. The DNA for the CDR3 is TGTGCCACCAGCAGAGGGGGACAGGGGGGCGAGCAGTACTTC. It yields the protein CATSRGGQGGEQYF.

This clone has just one count. The genes are TRBV11-2 and TRBJ1-1; D possibly corresponds to TRBD1 (5 bases). Germline assignment: CDR1 SGHAT and CDR2 FQNNGV. This CDR3 region has 14 residues. Trimming shortened V by 4 bases and J by 0 bases, and 9 bases separated the two germline ends. CDR3 nucleotide sequence: TGTGCCAGCAGCTGGGGGAGGTTGAACACTGAAGCTTTCTTT. Amino acids: CASSWGRLNTEAFF.

The chain carries TRBV9 and TRBJ2-3, with TRBD1 matching 12 bases. The junction had 6 bases not matched to a gene; V was cut back by 0 bases and J by 4 bases. The germline CDR1 and CDR2 sequences are SGDLS and YYNGEE. The CDR3 is made up of 17 amino acids. CDR3 region: CASSVAPGQGASDTQYF. CDR3 DNA: TGTGCCAGCAGCGTAGCCCCGGGACAGGGGGCGTCAGATACGCAGTATTTT.

The chain uses TRBV4-3 and TRBJ1-2; D remains ambiguous. Per the germline V gene, CDR1 is LGHNA and CDR2 is YSLEER. This CDR3 has 13 amino acids. V gave up 0 bases and J gave up 5 bases, with 7 bases separating them. The CDR3 nucleotides read TGCGCCAGCAGCCAAGATGGAATGTATGGCTACACCTTC. Translated, it gives CASSQDGMYGYTF.

The V and J genes are TRBV28 and TRBJ2-2; no reliable D call. CDR3 length: 11 residues. V dropped 6 bases and J dropped 5 bases, with 4 bases sitting between them. Per the germline V gene, CDR1 is MDHEN and CDR2 is SYDVKM. For the CDR3, the DNA is TGTGCCAGCAGCACAACCGGGGAGCTGTTTTTT. Translation: CASSTTGELFF.

V and J are TRBV19 and TRBJ1-5; 12 bases align to TRBD1. Unmatched junction bases numbered 8, after V lost 5 bases and J lost 0 bases. Germline V gene lookup returns CDR1 LNHDA and CDR2 SQIVND (reference sequence). This CDR3 spans 18 amino acids. DNA for the CDR3: TGTGCCAGTAGTCCAAGAGGGACAGGGGGCTATAGCAATCAGCCCCAGCATTTT. Translation: CASSPRGTGGYSNQPQHF.

CDR3 region: CASSLSQGATDTQYF. The CDR3 DNA sequence: TGTGCCAGCAGCTTATCCCAGGGCGCCACAGATACGCAGTATTTT. The chain couples TRBV7-6 to TRBJ2-3; the D gene is possibly TRBD1 (5 bases). Germline V gene data show CDR1 as SGHVS and CDR2 as FNYEAQ. The CDR3 has 15 amino acids. V gave up 2 bases and J gave up 2 bases, with 11 bases separating them.

The rearrangement links TRBV28 to TRBJ2-7; D gene uncertain. The CDR3 covers 13 residues. Trimming removed 2 bases at V and 2 bases at J, with 7 bases between. Germline V gene lookup returns CDR1 MDHEN and CDR2 SYDVKM. CDR3 loop: CASSLPGTYEQYF. For the CDR3, the DNA is TGTGCCAGCAGTTTACCAGGAACCTACGAGCAGTACTTC.

The chain joins TRBV28 to TRBJ1-4; TRBD1 matches at 8 bases. Germline CDR1 and CDR2: MDHEN and SYDVKM. The trim removed 4 bases at V and 4 bases at J, leaving 8 bases unmatched. The CDR3 covers 16 residues. The CDR3 is CASSSLPGQDNEKLFF. DNA of the CDR3: TGTGCCAGCAGTTCCCTGCCGGGACAGGATAATGAAAAACTGTTTTTT.